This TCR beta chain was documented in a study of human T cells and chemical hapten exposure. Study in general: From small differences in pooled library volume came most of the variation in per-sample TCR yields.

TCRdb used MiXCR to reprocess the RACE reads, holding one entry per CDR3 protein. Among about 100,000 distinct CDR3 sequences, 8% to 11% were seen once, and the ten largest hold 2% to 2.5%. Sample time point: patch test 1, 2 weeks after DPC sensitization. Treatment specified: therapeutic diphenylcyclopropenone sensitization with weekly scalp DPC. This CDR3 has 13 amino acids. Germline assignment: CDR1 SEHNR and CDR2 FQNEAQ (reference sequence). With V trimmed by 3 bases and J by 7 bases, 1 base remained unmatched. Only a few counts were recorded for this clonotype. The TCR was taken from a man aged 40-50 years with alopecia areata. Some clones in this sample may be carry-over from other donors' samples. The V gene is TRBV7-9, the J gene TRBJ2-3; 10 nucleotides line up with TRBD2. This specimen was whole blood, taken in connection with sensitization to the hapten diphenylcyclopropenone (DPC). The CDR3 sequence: CASSFTSGNTQYF. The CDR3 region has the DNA TGTGCCAGCAGCTTCACTAGCGGGAATACGCAGTATTTT.